A single sample gave rise to the 28 T cell receptor beta chains below, sequenced in a study of technical replicates of blood from several donors. Clones were read by immunoSEQ multiplex PCR, and TCRdb kept only the in-frame ones, dropping some. The table includes more than 90,000 clones, approximately 95% detected once. Sequencing used T cells isolated from PBMCs. The receptors here all came from a human donor in good health.

The rearrangement uses TRBV11-3 and TRBJ2-7; D perhaps matches TRBD2 (5 bases). The CDR3 extends over 13 amino acids. CDR1 is SGHNT, CDR2 YENEEA, per germline. Trimming left V 5 bases short and J 4 bases short, with 12 bases between. The CDR3 is CASSLYGEYEQYF. In nucleotides, the CDR3 is TGTGCCAGCAGCCTTTACGGGGAGTACGAGCAGTACTTC.

The J gene is TRBJ1-5, the V gene TRBV2; tentatively, D is TRBD1 (6 bases). CDR3 length: 13 residues. Germline lookup yields CDR1 SNHLY and CDR2 FYNNEI. Between the trimmed V and J ends, which lost 6 bases and 0 bases, there was a span of 6 bases. CDR3 nucleotide sequence: TGTGCCAGCAGCAGGGGTAGCAATCAGCCCCAGCATTTT. Residues: CASSRGSNQPQHF.

The gene calls are TRBV5-1 and TRBJ1-1; D not resolved. The germline V gene has CDR1 SGHRS and CDR2 YFSETQ. The length of the CDR3 is 17 residues. V was shortened by 1 base and J by 1 base, with 17 bases between the two germline ends. The CDR3 coding sequence is TGCGCCAGCAGCTTGATTCCCCCGCCCTCCGGGAACACTGAAGCTTTCTTT. Protein: CASSLIPPPSGNTEAFF.

V gene TRBV27 combines with J gene TRBJ2-1; a possible D gene is TRBD2 (7 bases). The V gene's germline CDR1 is MNHEY and CDR2 SMNVEV (reference sequence). The CDR3 is 13 amino acids. V lost 5 bases, J lost 10 bases, and 15 bases lay in between. The CDR3 DNA reads TGTGCCAGCAGTAACCCACAGGGAGGGGAGCAGTTCTTC. Translation: CASSNPQGGEQFF.

The chain employs TRBV5-4 and TRBJ2-5, with D maybe TRBD2 (5 bases). The V gene's germline CDR1 is SGHNT and CDR2 YYREEE (reference sequence). Trimming stripped 3 bases from V and 2 bases from J, with 8 bases between. This CDR3 region has 13 residues. CDR3: CASSWGDQETQYF. The CDR3 DNA sequence: TGTGCCAGCAGCTGGGGAGATCAAGAGACCCAGTACTTC.

The chain is built from TRBV18 and TRBJ1-3, with 8 bases lining up with TRBD1. V dropped 5 bases and J dropped 9; count of bases not matched to a gene: 12. CDR1 is KGHSH, CDR2 LQKENI, per germline. The CDR3 runs 15 residues. CDR3 residues: CASSRQGNPRATIYF. The DNA for the CDR3 is TGTGCCAGCTCAAGACAGGGGAATCCAAGGGCCACCATATATTTT.

The rearrangement uses TRBV5-4 and TRBJ2-1; a possible D gene is TRBD2 (6 bases). Germline assignment: CDR1 SGHNT and CDR2 YYREEE (reference sequence). With 1 base removed from V and 0 bases from J, the gap between germline ends came to 8 bases. The CDR3 loop spans 15 amino acids. DNA for the CDR3: TGTGCCAGCAGCTTGCCGGACTACTCCTACAATGAGCAGTTCTTC. It specifies CASSLPDYSYNEQFF.

The genes are TRBV7-2 and TRBJ1-2; no reliable D call. The V and J ends lost 1 base and 8 bases respectively, with 8 bases between them. This CDR3 comprises 12 residues. Per germline, CDR1 SGHTA and CDR2 FQGNSA. DNA of the CDR3: TGTGCCAGCAGCTTAGGACTTCCAGGCTACACCTTC. Protein sequence: CASSLGLPGYTF. Drawing the rest from reference TRBV7-2 and TRBJ1-2, the complete variable domain is GAGVSQSPSNKVTEKGKDVELRCDPISGHTALYWYRQSLGQGLEFLIYFQGNSAPDKSGLPSDRFSAERTGGSVSTLTIQRTQQEDSAVYLCASSLGLPGYTFGSGTRLTVV.

The V gene is TRBV2, the J gene TRBJ2-2; 13 bases are a match to TRBD2. In germline, CDR1 is SNHLY, CDR2 FYNNEI. This CDR3 contains 19 residues. After removal of 10 bases from V and 0 bases from J, the junction contained 14 bases not matched to a gene. CDR3 residues: CATPPSGLAGPANTGELFF. CDR3 nucleotide sequence: TGTGCCACCCCCCCCTCGGGACTAGCGGGACCCGCGAACACCGGGGAGCTGTTTTTT.

V usage is TRBV19 and J usage is TRBJ1-1; D remains ambiguous. Trimming stripped 5 bases from V and 2 bases from J, with 15 bases between. Germline CDR1 is LNHDA and CDR2 is SQIVND (reference sequence). The CDR3 runs 15 residues. CDR3 region: CASSEDPLLNTEAFF. The CDR3 bases are TGTGCCAGTAGTGAAGATCCGCTACTAAACACTGAAGCTTTCTTT.

The V and J genes are TRBV7-3 and TRBJ2-3; 10 bases map to TRBD2. Germline V CDR1 and CDR2: SGHTA, FQGTGA. There are 14 residues in the CDR3. The V gene end was trimmed by 6 bases and the J gene end by 6 bases; junction bases not matched to a gene: 6. The chain's CDR3 is CASSDDSGRDTQYF. DNA for the CDR3: TGTGCCAGCAGTGATGATAGCGGGAGGGATACGCAGTATTTT.

The chain combines TRBV19 with TRBJ2-6; D may be TRBD1 (6 bases). The germline V gene encodes CDR1 LNHDA and CDR2 SQIVND (reference sequence). V lost 6 bases and J 4 bases, leaving 10 bases between the germline ends. This CDR3 spans 14 amino acids. The CDR3 coding sequence is TGTGCCAGTAGGGGGGCGTGGGGGGCCAACGTCCTGACTTTC. This codes for CASRGAWGANVLTF.

The rearrangement uses TRBV19 and TRBJ2-1; 9 bases line up with TRBD2. V lost 7 bases, J lost 4 bases, and 11 bases stayed unmatched. The CDR3 covers 16 residues. Germline V CDR1 and CDR2: LNHDA, SQIVND (reference sequence). The chain's CDR3 is CASIGVLAGEYNEQFF. The CDR3 coding sequence is TGTGCCAGTATAGGGGTCTTAGCGGGAGAATACAATGAGCAGTTCTTC.

The J gene is TRBJ1-1, the V gene TRBV20-1; 7 bases agree with TRBD1. CDR1 is DFQATT and CDR2 is SNEGSKA in the germline V gene (reference sequence). The CDR3 is made up of 11 amino acids. The CDR3 DNA reads as TGCACCAGACAGGGGAACACTGAAGCTTTCTTT. It yields the protein CTRQGNTEAFF.

The chain is built from TRBV28 and TRBJ1-4; perhaps TRBD1 as D (5 bases). Germline CDR1 reads MDHEN; CDR2 reads SYDVKM. Trimming removed 3 bases at V and 1 base at J, with 9 bases between. This CDR3 has 15 residues. The CDR3 region has the DNA TGTGCCAGCAGTTTTGGGGGGTTAACTAATGAAAAACTGTTTTTT. Amino acids: CASSFGGLTNEKLFF.

The rearrangement links TRBV7-2 to TRBJ2-1; possible D gene TRBD2, 5 bases. CDR3 length: 12 amino acids. In germline, CDR1 is SGHTA, CDR2 FQGNSA. V was trimmed by 4 bases and J by 10 bases, leaving 11 bases between them. CDR3 loop: CASSSLDQEQFF. CDR3 nucleotides: TGTGCCAGCAGCTCACTAGATCAGGAGCAGTTCTTC.

The chain joins TRBV7-8 to TRBJ1-1; D call uncertain. Deletions cut 2 bases from V and 6 bases from J, with 13 bases between. Looked up from germline, CDR1 is SGHVS and CDR2 is FQNEAQ. This CDR3 has 14 residues. The CDR3, as DNA: TGTGCCAGCAGCTTACCCGGGATGAGAGCTGAAGCTTTCTTT. Translation gives CASSLPGMRAEAFF.

The gene calls are TRBV7-2 and TRBJ1-5; D call uncertain. The length of the CDR3 is 14 residues. CDR1 is SGHTA, CDR2 FQGNSA, per germline. The V end lost 3 bases, the J end lost 4 bases, and 10 bases lay between the germline ends. In DNA, the CDR3 is TGTGCCAGCAGCTTTGGGGAGCAAAATCAGCCCCAGCATTTT. It translates to CASSFGEQNQPQHF.

A single count supports this clone. CDR3 nucleotide sequence: TGTGCCAGCAGTGAATATGAGGGCTCGGAAGCTTTCTTT. Its protein product is CASSEYEGSEAFF. The chain is built from TRBV6-1 and TRBJ1-1; D is unclear. Trimming removed 2 bases from V and 8 bases from J, with 12 bases in between. The CDR3 is 13 amino acids. Germline values: CDR1 MNHNS, CDR2 SASEGT.

This clone turned up a few times. This chain links TRBV5-1 with TRBJ2-7; possible D gene TRBD2, 6 bases. CDR1 is SGHRS and CDR2 is YFSETQ in the germline V gene. CDR3 length equals 17 residues. Trimming pared 0 bases from V and 2 bases from J, leaving 18 bases between. The CDR3 DNA sequence: TGCGCCAGCAGCTTGGGGGTACTTGGGACTGTTACCTACGAGCAGTACTTC. Amino acid sequence: CASSLGVLGTVTYEQYF.

The chain employs TRBV2 and TRBJ1-5; a weak D match, TRBD1 (5 bases). The germline V gene has CDR1 SNHLY and CDR2 FYNNEI. The length of the CDR3 is 13 residues. V was trimmed by 8 bases and J by 2 bases, leaving 10 bases between them. The CDR3 sequence: CASDQGGNQPQHF. The CDR3 DNA reads TGTGCCAGCGACCAGGGCGGCAATCAGCCCCAGCATTTT.

The chain uses TRBV4-2 and TRBJ2-1, with D perhaps TRBD2 (7 bases). CDR3 length: 16 residues. From germline, CDR1 is LGHNA and CDR2 YNFKEQ. The V end lost 3 bases, the J end lost 5 bases, and 17 bases lay between the germline ends. The CDR3 reads CASSHISGGGDNEQFF. The DNA of the CDR3 is TGTGCCAGCAGCCATATCTCAGGAGGGGGGGACAATGAGCAGTTCTTC.

This chain uses TRBV27 with TRBJ2-6, with TRBD2 as a possible D gene (6 bases). The germline gives CDR1 MNHEY, CDR2 SMNVEV (reference sequence). The CDR3 runs 15 residues. V was pared by 6 bases and J by 8 bases, with 17 bases between. The DNA of the CDR3 is TGTGCCAGCAGAACGACGGGAGAGCGTACCAACGTCCTGACTTTC. As protein: CASRTTGERTNVLTF.

J is TRBJ1-5 and V is TRBV15, with TRBD1 identical over 8 bases. V trimming: 4 bases; J trimming: 4 bases; junction bases outside the gene matches: 3. From germline, CDR1 is LNHNV and CDR2 YYDKDF (reference sequence). This CDR3 has 14 residues. The CDR3 loop reads CATSTTGANQPQHF. In DNA, the CDR3 is TGTGCCACCAGCACGACAGGGGCTAATCAGCCCCAGCATTTT.

This chain connects TRBV6-5 to TRBJ1-4, with 7 bases lining up with TRBD1. Germline CDR1 is MNHEY and CDR2 is SVGAGI. The CDR3 totals 14 residues. V dropped 5 bases and J dropped 8; count of bases not matched to a gene: 8. CDR3 DNA: TGTGCCAGCAGTGGCACAGGGGATGACGAAAAACTGTTTTTT. Encoded protein: CASSGTGDDEKLFF.

This rearrangement joins TRBV7-8 to TRBJ1-1, with 8 bases aligning to TRBD1. CDR3 length: 15 residues. Trimming removed 5 bases from V and 8 bases from J; junction bases left unmatched: 13. In germline, CDR1 is SGHVS, CDR2 FQNEAQ. The CDR3 region has the DNA TGTGCCAGCAGCCTAGAACCGGGACAGGAGATAGAAGCTTTCTTT. Translated: CASSLEPGQEIEAFF.

The chain joins TRBV6-4 to TRBJ1-2, with 8 nucleotides matching TRBD1. This CDR3 spans 14 amino acids. The ends lost 5 bases at V and 4 bases at J; junction bases unmatched: 6. Germline V gives CDR1 MRHNA, CDR2 SNTAGT. The CDR3 nucleotides are TGTGCCAGCAGTTCAGGGGGCGCGAGCTATGGCTACACCTTC. Amino acids: CASSSGGASYGYTF.

This chain links TRBV18 with TRBJ1-2; 12 bases are shared with TRBD1. CDR1 and CDR2 from the germline V gene are KGHSH and LQKENI. The CDR3 consists of 15 residues. Trimming took 2 bases from V and 7 from J; bases not matched to a gene: 5. The CDR3, as DNA: TGTGCCAGCTCACCAGCGGGACAGGGGGCAGGTGGCTACACCTTC. Protein sequence: CASSPAGQGAGGYTF.